Following are 31 T cell receptor beta chains from one sample sequenced in a study of control samples from healthy donors and cancer patients (dated by TCRdb to about 2020). The method behind the library was the immunoSEQ multiplex PCR assay. TCRdb took this table from immuneACCESS and kept in-frame rearrangements with V and J called. Such tables lack part of the clones; where checked against another copy, unresolved V genes explain under half of the gap, and the rest is unexplained. Here the sample has approximately 210,000 clones; 91% occur a single time. 1.5% to 2% of the sample is held by the ten biggest clonotypes. Material for sequencing was blood. Source of these receptors: a man aged 30 to 45 in good health.

The rearrangement uses TRBV2 and TRBJ1-4; 8 bases are a match to TRBD1. V lost 5 bases and J lost 5; bases outside the gene matches: 1. CDR1 SNHLY and CDR2 FYNNEI come from the germline V gene. The CDR3 runs 13 residues. The chain's CDR3 is CASSRDRNEKLFF. The DNA for the CDR3 is TGTGCCAGCAGTAGGGACAGGAATGAAAAACTGTTTTTT.

V usage is TRBV7-9 and J usage is TRBJ2-7, with D perhaps given as TRBD1 or TRBD2 (5 bases each). This CDR3 region has 16 residues. V was trimmed by 7 bases and J by 0 bases, leaving 19 bases between them. From germline, CDR1 is SEHNR and CDR2 FQNEAQ (reference sequence). The CDR3 protein is CASTVSVGTLSYEQYF. The DNA for the CDR3 is TGTGCCAGCACCGTTAGTGTGGGGACCCTCTCCTACGAGCAGTACTTC.

CDR3 sequence: CASSPFQGAEADTQYF. The CDR3 nucleotides read TGTGCCAGCTCACCTTTCCAGGGGGCAGAGGCAGATACGCAGTATTTT. The J gene is TRBJ2-3, the V gene TRBV18; 8 nucleotides match TRBD1. The CDR3 consists of 16 residues. After removal of 3 bases from V and 4 bases from J, the junction contained 9 bases not matched to a gene. Germline-derived CDR1 and CDR2 are KGHSH and LQKENI.

The rearrangement uses TRBV5-1 and TRBJ1-2; perhaps TRBD1 as D (5 bases). The CDR3 loop spans 15 amino acids. V was clipped by 5 bases and J by 4 bases, with 18 bases between them. Per germline, CDR1 SGHRS and CDR2 YFSETQ. CDR3 amino acids: CASRPDSDRAYGYTF. The CDR3 nucleotides are TGCGCCAGCAGACCAGACAGTGACCGTGCCTATGGCTACACCTTC.

V gene TRBV7-9 combines with J gene TRBJ1-2; a weak D match, TRBD1 (5 bases). Germline CDR1 SEHNR, CDR2 FQNEAQ (reference sequence). This CDR3 has 12 amino acids. Trimming took off 8 bases at V and 6 bases at J, with 13 bases between the two ends. The CDR3 DNA sequence: TGTGCCAGCTCCCCAAGAGGGGATGGCTACACCTTC. It yields the protein CASSPRGDGYTF.

J is TRBJ1-4 and V is TRBV5-1; D not certain. Between the trimmed V and J ends, which lost 2 bases and 8 bases, there was a span of 10 bases. In germline, CDR1 is SGHRS, CDR2 YFSETQ. The CDR3 loop spans 13 amino acids. CDR3 loop: CASSLAGGEKLFF. The CDR3 DNA is TGCGCCAGCAGCTTAGCAGGTGGAGAAAAACTGTTTTTT.

The chain carries TRBV7-9 and TRBJ1-5, with TRBD1 identical over 8 bases. The CDR3 consists of 14 residues. Germline V gene sequence: CDR1 SEHNR, CDR2 FQNEAQ (reference sequence). The V and J ends lost 4 bases and 5 bases, in that order; junction bases with no gene match: 4. CDR3 residues: CASSSGQGYQPQHF. CDR3 DNA sequence: TGTGCCAGCAGCTCCGGACAGGGCTATCAGCCCCAGCATTTT.

The CDR3 loop reads CAINRGLWDTEAFF. Here the CDR3 DNA reads TGTGCCATCAACAGGGGGCTGTGGGACACTGAAGCTTTCTTT. The chain couples TRBV10-3 to TRBJ1-1, with TRBD1 identical over 9 bases. Trimming took 7 bases from V and 3 from J; bases not matched to a gene: 6. CDR3 length equals 14 residues. CDR1 and CDR2 (germline): ENHRY, SYGVKD.

The V gene is TRBV10-3, the J gene TRBJ1-2; D ambiguous. The CDR3 spans 13 residues. V lost 5 bases and J 0 bases, leaving 7 bases between the germline ends. Per germline, CDR1 ENHRY and CDR2 SYGVKD. The CDR3 DNA follows: TGTGCCATCAGTAAACAAGCTAACTATGGCTACACCTTC. Amino acid sequence: CAISKQANYGYTF.

The V call is TRBV2, the J call TRBJ2-7; either TRBD1 or TRBD2 may fit D (5 bases each). The germline V gene encodes CDR1 SNHLY and CDR2 FYNNEI. Trimming shortened V by 6 bases and J by 5 bases, and 20 bases separated the two germline ends. This CDR3 region has 15 residues. Here the CDR3 reads CASSDTGSTDNEQYF. The CDR3, as DNA: TGTGCCAGCAGCGATACGGGATCGACAGACAACGAGCAGTACTTC.

This rearrangement joins TRBV18 to TRBJ2-4; either TRBD1 or TRBD2 may supply D (6 bases each). The V and J ends lost 2 bases and 5 bases respectively, with 13 bases between them. The CDR3 spans 15 residues. Per germline, CDR1 KGHSH and CDR2 LQKENI. As DNA, the CDR3 is TGTGCCAGCTCACCAATGCAGAGGGGGGAAAACATTCAGTACTTC. It specifies CASSPMQRGENIQYF.

CDR3 coding DNA: TGTGCCAGCAGTGTGCTAGCGGGGACGGTCGGGGAGCTGTTTTTT. This translates into CASSVLAGTVGELFF. This sequence joins TRBV2 and TRBJ2-2, with TRBD2 matching 9 bases. CDR3 length: 15 amino acids. V dropped 4 bases and J dropped 7; count of bases not matched to a gene: 7. The germline gives CDR1 SNHLY, CDR2 FYNNEI.

This clone was recorded a few times. The chain has TRBV7-9 and TRBJ1-2, with 7 bases aligning to TRBD1. With 2 bases clipped from V and 4 bases from J, the junction kept 10 bases outside the gene matches. In germline, CDR1 is SEHNR, CDR2 FQNEAQ (reference sequence). CDR3 length equals 16 residues. The CDR3 region has the DNA TGTGCCAGCAGCTTACTAACCCACAGGGGAAGCTATGGCTACACCTTC. This codes for CASSLLTHRGSYGYTF.

The chain joins TRBV6-6 to TRBJ1-2; D may be TRBD1 (5 bases). From germline, CDR1 is MNHNY and CDR2 SVGAGI (reference sequence). The CDR3 runs to 15 residues. Between the trimmed V and J ends, which lost 6 bases and 5 bases, there was a span of 19 bases. For the CDR3, the DNA is TGTGCCAGCAGGGAATGGATGGGGCGGGAATATGGCTACACCTTC. This encodes CASREWMGREYGYTF.

This chain links TRBV30 with TRBJ1-4; possibly TRBD1 for D (5 bases). This CDR3 is 13 amino acids long. The germline V gene has CDR1 GTSNPN and CDR2 SVGIG (reference sequence). Trimming took off 6 bases at V and 6 bases at J, with 14 bases between the two ends. CDR3 protein: CACREKQDEKLFF. The CDR3 nucleotides are TGTGCCTGCCGGGAAAAACAGGATGAAAAACTGTTTTTT.

Here the CDR3 reads CASNGQGFRQPQHF. The CDR3 nucleotides are TGTGCCAGCAACGGACAGGGGTTCAGGCAGCCCCAGCATTTT. This sequence joins TRBV6-4 and TRBJ1-5; 9 bases match TRBD1. The CDR3 consists of 14 residues. CDR1 is MRHNA and CDR2 is SNTAGT in the germline V gene. V lost 7 bases to trimming and J lost 7 bases; unmatched junction nucleotides: 8.

The chain uses TRBV2 and TRBJ1-3; 9 bases line up with TRBD1. Trimming removed 8 bases from V and 0 bases from J; junction bases left unmatched: 8. CDR1 and CDR2 (germline): SNHLY, FYNNEI. The length of the CDR3 is 16 residues. The CDR3 nucleotides read TGTGCCAGCGAGGACAGGGGCCGACCCTCTGGAAACACCATATATTTT. Its protein product is CASEDRGRPSGNTIYF.

CDR3 protein: CATVGQMGFNEQFF. CDR3 coding DNA: TGTGCCACAGTGGGACAGATGGGCTTCAATGAGCAGTTCTTC. V and J are TRBV10-3 and TRBJ2-1, with 7 bases fitting TRBD1. The germline V gene encodes CDR1 ENHRY and CDR2 SYGVKD. Trimming at V came to 10 bases and at J to 6 bases, leaving 12 bases not matched to a gene. There are 14 residues in the CDR3.

In regard to this clone: The junction does not match germline at one end; this may be a read error. V gene TRBV9 combines with J gene TRBJ1-4; 7 bases match TRBD1. The CDR3 contains 15 residues. Per the germline V gene, CDR1 is SGDLS and CDR2 is YYNGEE. The CDR3 DNA follows: TGTGCCAGCAGCGTTCGATCCGGGACAGCCGAAAATCTTGTTTTT. Its translation is CASSVRSGTAENLVF. The full variable domain, in which reference TRBV9 and TRBJ1-4 provide the parts outside the CDR3, is DSGVTQTPKHLITATGQRVTLRCSPRSGDLSVYWYQQSLDQGLQFLIQYYNGEERAKGNILERFSAQQFPDLHSELNLSSLELGDSALYFCASSVRSGTAENLVFGSGTQLSVL.

The V call is TRBV2, the J call TRBJ1-4; D might be TRBD1 (5 bases). The CDR3 loop spans 15 amino acids. The germline CDR1 and CDR2 sequences are SNHLY and FYNNEI. Trimming shortened V by 6 bases and J by 3 bases, and 14 bases separated the two germline ends. The CDR3 DNA follows: TGTGCCAGCAGGGGGGGTCAAGCCCCTAATGAAAAACTGTTTTTT. It is translated as CASRGGQAPNEKLFF. Supplemented by reference TRBV2 and TRBJ1-4, the full variable domain reads EPEVTQTPSHQVTQMGQEVILRCVPISNHLYFYWYRQILGQKVEFLVSFYNNEISEKSEIFDDQFSVERPDGSNFTLKIRSTKLEDSAMYFCASRGGQAPNEKLFFGSGTQLSVL.

The chain is built from TRBV7-2 and TRBJ1-6, with a weak D call TRBD1 (5 bases). Germline V gene sequence: CDR1 SGHTA, CDR2 FQGNSA. V shed 2 bases and J shed 10 bases, with 12 bases lying between them. The CDR3 covers 14 residues. The CDR3 bases are TGTGCCAGCAGCTTAACCCCGGGGGTCTCACCCCTCCACTTT. Translation gives CASSLTPGVSPLHF.

The genes are TRBV30 and TRBJ1-1; TRBD1 agrees at 7 bases. Germline-derived CDR1 and CDR2 are GTSNPN and SVGIG (reference sequence). V trimming: 8 bases; J trimming: 3 bases; junction bases outside the gene matches: 9. This CDR3 is built from 13 residues. For the CDR3, the DNA is TGTGCCGGCCTGGGACAGCTTTACACTGAAGCTTTCTTT. It translates to CAGLGQLYTEAFF.

The chain carries TRBV19 and TRBJ1-3, with TRBD1 as a possible D gene (5 bases). This CDR3 comprises 19 residues. From germline, CDR1 is LNHDA and CDR2 SQIVND (reference sequence). V was trimmed by 3 bases and J by 2 bases, leaving 23 bases between them. CDR3 in DNA: TGTGCCAGTAGTATCTACGGCTCGGGCAGGGTAAGGCCTGGAAACACCATATATTTT. Protein product: CASSIYGSGRVRPGNTIYF.

The rearrangement uses TRBV13 and TRBJ1-2, with 8 bases lining up with TRBD1. The CDR3 runs 19 residues. Germline V gene data show CDR1 as PRHDT and CDR2 as FYEKMQ (reference sequence). J was trimmed by 8 bases and V by 4 bases; bases with no gene match: 24. CDR3 DNA: TGTGCCAGCAGCTCAGGGGTCAGGGGGCCCTTTTCCGAGCGGTACGGCTACACCTTC. Protein sequence: CASSSGVRGPFSERYGYTF.

This sequence joins TRBV21-1 and TRBJ2-1; the DNA was not compared with TRBD1, the D call given in the table. TRBV21-1 is recorded as a pseudogene. This CDR3 contains 12 residues. DNA for the CDR3: TGTGCCAGCACCTCAGGGGGGAATGAGCAGTTCTTC. Protein: CASTSGGNEQFF.

The V and J genes are TRBV11-2 and TRBJ1-2; D is perhaps TRBD1 (6 bases). The germline gives CDR1 SGHAT, CDR2 FQNNGV. V lost 0 bases and J lost 0, with 14 bases in between. The CDR3 runs to 17 residues. CDR3 DNA sequence: TGTGCCAGCAGCTTAGACTCAGGGGCCAACCCTAACTATGGCTACACCTTC. Amino acids: CASSLDSGANPNYGYTF.

This chain joins TRBV5-4 and TRBJ2-7; the D is unclear. Germline V CDR1 and CDR2: SGHNT, YYREEE (reference sequence). CDR3 length: 13 amino acids. V was cut by 1 base and J by 1 base, with 6 bases left in between. As DNA, the CDR3 is TGTGCCAGCAGCTTGATGGGGTCCTACGAGCAGTACTTC. This encodes CASSLMGSYEQYF.

This clone was seen only a few times. V and J are TRBV2 and TRBJ1-1, with 7 bases matching TRBD1. The CDR3 runs 15 residues. V was pared by 5 bases and J by 4 bases, with 10 bases of the junction left unmatched. The germline CDR1 and CDR2 sequences are SNHLY and FYNNEI. In nucleotides, the CDR3 is TGTGCCAGCAGTCCCCAGACAGGGAAAGCCACTGAAGCTTTCTTT. This translates into CASSPQTGKATEAFF.

The CDR3 is CASSSLGADEAFF. CDR3 bases: TGTGCCAGCAGCTCCCTCGGCGCGGATGAAGCTTTCTTT. J is TRBJ1-1 and V is TRBV11-2; D gene ambiguous. V was shortened by 4 bases and J by 7 bases, with 13 bases between the two germline ends. This CDR3 spans 13 amino acids. CDR1 and CDR2 (germline): SGHAT, FQNNGV.

This clone was seen just once. For the CDR3, the DNA is TGTGCCAGCACCCAACGGGCAGGGGAGAACACTGAAGCTTTCTTT. Its protein is CASTQRAGENTEAFF. The V call is TRBV11-3, the J call TRBJ1-1, with a weak D call TRBD1 (6 bases). The germline CDR1 and CDR2 sequences are SGHNT and YENEEA. The V gene lost 7 bases and the J gene lost 1 base, with 16 bases spanning the gap. The CDR3 contains 15 residues.

The chain recombines TRBV12-3 or TRBV12-4 with TRBJ1-2; no firm D call. This CDR3 contains 12 residues. Trimming left V 3 bases short and J 5 bases short, with 7 bases between. The DNA of the CDR3 is TGTGCCAGCAGTTTTCGAGATTATGGCTACACCTTC. Amino acid sequence: CASSFRDYGYTF.